A single sample is the source of the 20 T cell receptor beta chains below, sequenced in a study of ipilimumab plus nivolumab after autologous stem cell transplantation (dated by TCRdb to 2020 to 2023). Libraries were constructed by the immunoSEQ multiplex PCR assay. TCRdb holds this immuneACCESS table with in-frame rearrangements only. Some clones are missing; in checked studies, unresolved V genes explain under half, and the rest has no known cause. Present in this sample are about 16,000 clones, roughly 71% of which were seen just once. Of the sample, about 20% falls within the top ten clones. Sequences were derived from PBMCs, sampled in a trial of ipilimumab plus nivolumab as post-transplant consolidation. These receptors originate from a male donor with diffuse large B-cell lymphoma.

V is TRBV19 and J is TRBJ2-1, with D maybe TRBD2 (5 bases). The CDR3 extends over 14 amino acids. The germline V gene encodes CDR1 LNHDA and CDR2 SQIVND (reference sequence). V was shortened by 3 bases and J by 5 bases, with 11 bases between the two germline ends. The CDR3 sequence is CASSISSANNEQFF. Here the CDR3 DNA reads TGTGCCAGTAGTATCAGTAGCGCGAACAATGAGCAGTTCTTC.

The J gene is TRBJ1-2, the V gene TRBV2; D is possibly TRBD1 (5 bases). The germline V gene encodes CDR1 SNHLY and CDR2 FYNNEI. This CDR3 contains 14 residues. Trimming pared 7 bases from V and 5 bases from J, leaving 17 bases between. The CDR3 DNA follows: TGTGCCAGCACCCCGGGGGGGAGGAGGTATGGCTACACCTTC. This codes for CASTPGGRRYGYTF. The variable domain in full, completed from reference TRBV2 and TRBJ1-2, reads EPEVTQTPSHQVTQMGQEVILRCVPISNHLYFYWYRQILGQKVEFLVSFYNNEISEKSEIFDDQFSVERPDGSNFTLKIRSTKLEDSAMYFCASTPGGRRYGYTFGSGTRLTVV.

The gene calls are TRBV5-6 and TRBJ1-1; D is unclear. The V gene lost 3 bases and the J gene lost 8 bases, with 11 bases spanning the gap. This CDR3 has 12 residues. The germline V gene has CDR1 SGHDT and CDR2 YYEEEE. In DNA form, the CDR3 reads TGTGCCAGCAGCTCCCCCCGGCGGGAAGCTTTCTTT. Its protein is CASSSPRREAFF.

This clone was counted a few times. The genes are TRBV11-3 and TRBJ2-1; 10 bases are shared with TRBD2. With 1 base clipped from V and 6 bases from J, the junction kept 9 bases outside the gene matches. Germline V gives CDR1 SGHNT, CDR2 YENEEA. The CDR3 totals 17 residues. This CDR3 is CASSLAVGLADSNEQFF. The CDR3, as DNA: TGTGCCAGCAGCTTAGCAGTTGGACTAGCGGATTCCAATGAGCAGTTCTTC.

The chain couples TRBV11-3 to TRBJ2-7; 8 nucleotides align to TRBD2. The germline V gene has CDR1 SGHNT and CDR2 YENEEA. The V segment lost 1 base and the J segment 7 bases; nucleotides outside the gene matches: 9. The CDR3 is made up of 15 amino acids. This CDR3 reads CASSLVSAGVVEQYF. In DNA form, the CDR3 reads TGTGCCAGCAGCTTAGTTTCAGCGGGAGTTGTTGAGCAGTACTTC.

This chain links TRBV5-1 with TRBJ2-7; TRBD2 matches at 7 bases. CDR3 length equals 14 residues. The V segment lost 4 bases and the J segment 5 bases; nucleotides outside the gene matches: 9. Germline V CDR1 and CDR2: SGHRS, YFSETQ. The CDR3 nucleotides read TGCGCCAGCAGCCTAGGACTAGAGGGCCACGAGCAGTACTTC. It encodes CASSLGLEGHEQYF.

This clone was seen ten or more times. This rearrangement joins TRBV7-2 to TRBJ2-3, with a tentative D call TRBD2 (5 bases). Trimming stripped 5 bases from V and 2 bases from J, with 11 bases between. The germline V gene has CDR1 SGHTA and CDR2 FQGNSA. This CDR3 spans 14 amino acids. This chain's CDR3 is CASSLRDYTDTQYF. CDR3 DNA sequence: TGTGCCAGCAGCCTCCGTGACTACACAGATACGCAGTATTTT.

This chain joins TRBV18 and TRBJ2-7; possibly TRBD1 for D (5 bases). Trimming took 0 bases from V and 1 from J, leaving 7 bases between them. Germline V gene lookup returns CDR1 KGHSH and CDR2 LQKENI. The CDR3 spans 14 residues. CDR3 region: CASSPPDMSYEQYF. CDR3 nucleotide sequence: TGTGCCAGCTCACCACCGGACATGTCCTACGAGCAGTACTTC.

The genes are TRBV10-3 and TRBJ2-2; D ambiguous. V was pared by 3 bases and J by 4 bases, with 9 bases between. The CDR3 spans 14 residues. The germline V gene has CDR1 ENHRY and CDR2 SYGVKD. The CDR3 loop reads CAISERQATGELFF. For the CDR3, the DNA is TGTGCCATCAGTGAAAGGCAGGCCACCGGGGAGCTGTTTTTT.

The rearrangement uses TRBV6-1 and TRBJ2-3; D is ambiguous. The CDR3 has 14 amino acids. CDR1 and CDR2 from the germline V gene are MNHNS and SASEGT. Deletions cut 7 bases from V and 6 bases from J, with 17 bases between. DNA of the CDR3: TGTGCCAGCACCCAAGACCACCTCGGGGATACGCAGTATTTT. Translation gives CASTQDHLGDTQYF.

V and J are TRBV7-9 and TRBJ1-3; perhaps TRBD1 as D (5 bases). Germline assignment: CDR1 SEHNR and CDR2 FQNEAQ (reference sequence). The ends were cut back, 7 bases at V and 6 bases at J, with 22 bases in the middle. This CDR3 has 16 amino acids. CDR3 in amino acids: CASTAGGGTLENTIYF. CDR3 bases: TGTGCCAGCACCGCCGGGGGAGGGACGTTGGAAAACACCATATATTTT.

Details on this clone: Other DNA sequences in this specimen translate into the identical CDR3. The chain links TRBV6-1 to TRBJ2-5, with TRBD2 matching 12 bases. CDR1 MNHNS and CDR2 SASEGT come from the germline V gene. The CDR3 is 15 amino acids. Trimming at V came to 2 bases and at J to 2 bases, leaving 0 bases not matched to a gene. CDR3 in DNA: TGTGCCAGCAGTGAACTAGCGGGGGGGCAAGAGACCCAGTACTTC. It specifies CASSELAGGQETQYF.

This clone was seen a few times. The rearrangement joins TRBV7-2 to TRBJ2-7; the match to TRBD2 covers 12 bases. CDR3 size: 14 residues. Germline CDR1 and CDR2: SGHTA and FQGNSA. Trimming at V came to 8 bases and at J to 2 bases, leaving 4 bases not matched to a gene. The CDR3 protein is CASGRLAGAYEQYF. The CDR3 nucleotides are TGTGCCAGCGGACGACTAGCGGGGGCCTACGAGCAGTACTTC.

In the case of this clone: The DNA is left out, because the CDR3 cannot be placed on it with certainty; the CDR3 is given as TCRdb lists it. The chain couples TRBV30 to TRBJ1-2; TRBD1, the D gene given by the table, was not confirmed from the DNA. The germline CDR1 and CDR2 sequences are GTSNPN and SVGIG (reference sequence). 19 amino acids form the CDR3, both terminal residues included. The CDR3 sequence is CAWIPHAGYDGYTFSGYTF.

V and J are TRBV5-8 and TRBJ1-5; no reliable D call. Germline lookup yields CDR1 SGHTS and CDR2 YDEGEE. The CDR3 loop spans 15 amino acids. Trimming took off 4 bases at V and 0 bases at J, with 11 bases between the two ends. CDR3 in DNA: TGTGCCAGCAGCCCGGAAGGCATTAGCAATCAGCCCCAGCATTTT. It translates to CASSPEGISNQPQHF.

The chain employs TRBV10-3 and TRBJ2-1; D may match TRBD1 or TRBD2 (5 bases each). With 9 bases removed from V and 6 bases from J, the gap between germline ends came to 18 bases. This CDR3 has 14 residues. The germline CDR1 and CDR2 sequences are ENHRY and SYGVKD. The DNA of the CDR3 is TGTGCCATGAGGCCCGAGGGGTTAGGCAATGAGCAGTTCTTC. It translates to CAMRPEGLGNEQFF.

V usage is TRBV9 and J usage is TRBJ2-1; 8 bases are a match to TRBD2. Germline V CDR1 and CDR2: SGDLS, YYNGEE. V shed 4 bases, J shed 7 bases, and the junction held 10 bases outside the gene matches. This CDR3 comprises 15 residues. The CDR3, as DNA: TGTGCCAGCAGCACCAGCGGGAGTACGGGTAATGAGCAGTTCTTC. This sequence encodes CASSTSGSTGNEQFF.

The genes are TRBV7-8 and TRBJ2-1, with 7 bases matching TRBD1. CDR3 length: 13 residues. Per the germline V gene, CDR1 is SGHVS and CDR2 is FQNEAQ. J gave up 5 bases and V 5 bases, and 3 bases lay outside the gene matches. CDR3 amino acids: CASSLGQDNEQFF. For the CDR3, the DNA is TGTGCCAGCAGCCTTGGACAGGACAATGAGCAGTTCTTC. Full variable domain (outside the CDR3, taken from reference TRBV7-8 and TRBJ2-1): GAGVSQSPRYKVAKRGQDVALRCDPISGHVSLFWYQQALGQGPEFLTYFQNEAQLDKSGLPSDRFFAERPEGSVSTLKIQRTQQEDSAVYLCASSLGQDNEQFFGPGTRLTVL.

The V gene is TRBV7-9, the J gene TRBJ2-1; D is unclear. V gave up 2 bases and J gave up 9 bases, with 8 bases separating them. The CDR3 totals 12 residues. CDR1 and CDR2 from the germline V gene are SEHNR and FQNEAQ (reference sequence). The CDR3 reads CASSLLDREQFF. The CDR3 region has the DNA TGTGCCAGCAGCTTACTAGATCGTGAGCAGTTCTTC. Combining the CDR3 with reference TRBV7-9 and TRBJ2-1 gives the whole variable domain DTGVSQNPRHKITKRGQNVTFRCDPISEHNRLYWYRQTLGQGPEFLTYFQNEAQLEKSRLLSDRFSAERPKGSFSTLEIQRTEQGDSAMYLCASSLLDREQFFGPGTRLTVL.

This clone came up a few times. The chain uses TRBV10-3 and TRBJ1-2; 8 positions match TRBD1. The CDR3 covers 15 residues. CDR1 is ENHRY, CDR2 SYGVKD, per germline. V trimming: 0 bases; J trimming: 4 bases; junction bases outside the gene matches: 4. Written as DNA, the CDR3 is TGTGCCATCAGTGAGTCGGTGGACAGGGTCTATGGCTACACCTTC. Translated: CAISESVDRVYGYTF.